The clone carrying this TCR beta chain was picked up many times. Its antigen is currently unknown. The sample belongs to a study of CD8 T cells in ankylosing spondylitis. Notes on the study in general: Blood from ankylosing spondylitis patients appeared to carry a characteristic roughly eight-variant TCR beta motif. Disease-linked clones, CD8+, were relatively rare in peripheral blood.

TCRdb redid the calling of the 5' RACE reads with MiXCR, one entry per CDR3 protein. The table shows some 220,000 distinct CDR3 sequences, with about 6.7% occurring only once. The CDR3 loop spans 13 amino acids. V shed 0 bases and J shed 6 bases, with 9 bases lying between them. Germline lookup yields CDR1 MNHEY and CDR2 SMNVEV (reference sequence). The chain couples TRBV27 to TRBJ2-7; D is unresolved. The specimen sequenced was blood, either unsorted or a sorted T cell fraction (not recorded which). The TCR was taken from a male donor with ankylosing spondylitis. CDR3 bases: TGTGCCAGCAGTTTATCTCGACTTGGCGAGCAGTACTTC. Translated: CASSLSRLGEQYF.